A selection of T cell receptor beta chains follows, all from one sample in a study of neoadjuvant nivolumab and ipilimumab in lung cancer. TCRdb's table, derived via immunoSEQ multiplex PCR, lists solely in-frame clones and lacks some. The repertoire holds tens of thousands of clones, with around 80% as singletons. Sample: peripheral blood, taken before neoadjuvant nivolumab, alone or with ipilimumab. The receptors originated from an adult with non-small cell lung cancer. CDR3s include the opening cysteine and the closing phenylalanine or tryptophan. The D gene is left open where the match is weak. The listing skips clone size in some rows; elsewhere it reads once, few, many or a size class.

>-|-|TRBJ1-1|TRBV7-6
TGTGCCAGCCGGGCCCTAAACACTGAAGCTTTCTTT
CASRALNTEAFF
>-|few|TRBJ1-1|TRBV4-1
TGCGCCAGCAGCCAAGAGGTGCGCAACACTGAAGCTTTCTTT
CASSQEVRNTEAFF
>-|-|TRBJ1-5|TRBV5-4
TGTGCCAGCAGCTTGGACAGGGTCGATCAGCCCCAGCATTTT
CASSLDRVDQPQHF
>-|once|TRBJ1-5|TRBV5-1
TGCGCCAGCAGCTTGGTTTCGGGGGACCATCAGCCCCAGCATTTT
CASSLVSGDHQPQHF
>-|-|TRBJ1-5|TRBV6-1
TGTGCCAGCAGTGAAGTAGGGCTTAGCAATCAGCCCCAGCATTTT
CASSEVGLSNQPQHF
>-|-|TRBJ1-2|TRBV7-3
TGTGCCAGCAGCTTAACGGACAGAGACTATGGCTACACCTTC
CASSLTDRDYGYTF
>TRBD1|-|TRBJ1-2|TRBV6-1
TGTGCCAGCAGTGAGGTACAGGGGAGGTATGGCTACACCTTC
CASSEVQGRYGYTF
>-|-|TRBJ1-1|TRBV5-1
TGCGCCAGCAGCGTACAAGAGAACACTGAAGCTTTCTTT
CASSVQENTEAFF
>-|medium-sized|TRBJ1-5|TRBV3-1/TRBV3-2
TGTGCCGATCAGCCCCAGCATTTT
CADQPQHF
>TRBD1|-|TRBJ1-2|TRBV28
TGTGCCAGCCAGGGGTGGACAGGGGGATTGGATGGCTACACCTTC
CASQGWTGGLDGYTF
>-|-|TRBJ1-2|TRBV15
TGTGCCACCAGCACCCCCAGGACAGAGTGGGGTGGCTACACCTTC
CATSTPRTEWGGYTF
>TRBD1|-|TRBJ2-2|TRBV5-4
TGTGCCAGCAGCCCTCAGACAGGGCTCCTTCGCACCGGGGAGCTGTTTTTT
CASSPQTGLLRTGELFF
>TRBD1|few|TRBJ1-2|TRBV7-2
TGTGCCAGCAGCTTAGGACAGGGGGGAAATGGCTACACCTTC
CASSLGQGGNGYTF
>TRBD1|-|TRBJ2-7|TRBV10-3
TGTGCCATCACAAAAACCCGACAGGGTGGGGCCGAGCAGTACTTC
CAITKTRQGGAEQYF
>-|once|TRBJ2-3|TRBV4-1
TGCGCCAGCAGCCAATTAGATATGGGGTTTGTCACAGATACGCAGTATTTT
CASSQLDMGFVTDTQYF
>TRBD2|-|TRBJ2-1|TRBV4-2
TGTGCCAGCAGCCAAGATAGGGAGCGGGGCGCTTACAATGAGCAGTTCTTC
CASSQDRERGAYNEQFF
>-|-|TRBJ2-4|TRBV28
TGTGCCAGCAGTTTATATTGGGGACAGAACAAACGGGGGGCCAAAAACATTCAGTACTTC
CASSLYWGQNKRGAKNIQYF
>-|-|TRBJ2-6|TRBV7-3
TGTGCCAGCAGCTCAAGGGGATCTGGGGCCAACGTCCTGACTTTC
CASSSRGSGANVLTF
>-|-|TRBJ2-6|TRBV6-5
TGTGCCAGCCGGGCATTTGCTGGGGCCAACGTCCTGACTTTC
CASRAFAGANVLTF
>-|-|TRBJ2-7|TRBV4-2
TGTGCCAGCAGCCAAGCGGGGGGCACCTACGAGCAGTACTTC
CASSQAGGTYEQYF
>-|-|TRBJ2-7|TRBV4-1
TGCGCCAGCAGCCTAGAGCAGTGGCCGAACTACGAGCAGTACTTC
CASSLEQWPNYEQYF
>-|few|TRBJ2-7|TRBV6-6
TGTGCCAGCAGTTATTATCTGGGGGGCTACGAGCAGTACTTC
CASSYYLGGYEQYF
>-|-|TRBJ1-1|TRBV7-2
TGTGCCAGCAGCGTAAGCGGGGTCGGCACTGAAGCTTTCTTT
CASSVSGVGTEAFF
>TRBD2|few|TRBJ2-2|TRBV2
TGTGCCAGCAGTGAAGGGCTAGCGGGGGGAATCGGGGAGCTGTTTTTT
CASSEGLAGGIGELFF
>-|-|TRBJ1-5|TRBV2
TGTGCCAGCAGCCAGGGCGGCAATCAGCCCCAGCATTTT
CASSQGGNQPQHF
>-|once|TRBJ2-7|TRBV15
TGTGCCACCAGCAGAGAAATGGGGCCCTACGAGCAGTACTTC
CATSREMGPYEQYF
>TRBD2|-|TRBJ2-3|TRBV4-3
TGCGCCAGCAGTTCCGGGACTAACACAGATACGCAGTATTTT
CASSSGTNTDTQYF
>-|-|TRBJ1-2|TRBV2
TGTGCCAGCAGCGAACTGTATGGCTACACCTTC
CASSELYGYTF
>TRBD1|-|TRBJ1-1|TRBV15
TGTGCCACCAGCAGCAGGACAGGGCGGGACACTGAAGCTTTCTTT
CATSSRTGRDTEAFF
>-|-|TRBJ1-1|TRBV7-8
TGTGCCAGCAGCCCCCTACGGTCGAACACTGAAGCTTTCTTT
CASSPLRSNTEAFF
>-|-|TRBJ1-3|TRBV7-2
TGTGCCAGCAGCTTAGCGGGGATAGGCGGAAACACCATATATTTT
CASSLAGIGGNTIYF
>-|-|TRBJ2-1|TRBV7-6
TGTGCCAGCAGCTCGTTCGGGCGTTCGTACAATGAGCAGTTCTTC
CASSSFGRSYNEQFF
>-|-|TRBJ2-7|TRBV10-3
TGTGCCATCAGTGAGGGGGTAGCGACCTACGAGCAGTACTTC
CAISEGVATYEQYF
>-|-|TRBJ2-5|TRBV27
TGTGCCAGCAGTTTATCGTTCGGCAAAGAGACCCAGTACTTC
CASSLSFGKETQYF
>TRBD1|-|TRBJ1-2|TRBV7-2
TGTGCCAGCAGCCCCCGGACAGGGGGCGCCTCTAACTATGGCTACACCTTC
CASSPRTGGASNYGYTF
>-|once|TRBJ1-2|TRBV5-4
TGTGCCAGCAGCCCCGGGACACTCTATGGCTACACCTTC
CASSPGTLYGYTF
>TRBD1|once|TRBJ2-5|TRBV5-4
TGTGCCAGCAGTTCCGGGACAGGGGGGAGAGAGACCCAGTACTTC
CASSSGTGGRETQYF
>-|-|TRBJ1-4|TRBV6-1
TGTGCCAGCAGTGGAGACGGAGAAAAACTGTTTTTT
CASSGDGEKLFF
>TRBD1|-|TRBJ1-1|TRBV18
TGTGCCAGCTCATCTAGACTTACAGGGGATGGCACTGAAGCTTTCTTT
CASSSRLTGDGTEAFF
>TRBD1|-|TRBJ1-5|TRBV4-1
TGCGCCAGCAGCCAAGATAGGGGGCCTGGTGGGCCCCAGCATTTT
CASSQDRGPGGPQHF
>-|-|TRBJ2-1|TRBV5-8
TGTGCCAGCAGCTTAACCAATGAGCAGTTCTTC
CASSLTNEQFF
>-|-|TRBJ2-1|TRBV19
TGTGCCAGTAGTATAGACTCGGAGGGCAATGAGCAGTTCTTC
CASSIDSEGNEQFF
>TRBD1|-|TRBJ2-3|TRBV6-6
TGTGCCAGCAGTTACGGGGACAGGGTCACAGATACGCAGTATTTT
CASSYGDRVTDTQYF
>-|-|TRBJ2-1|TRBV29-1
TGCAGCGTTGAAGGGCAGGGAAATGAGCAGTTCTTC
CSVEGQGNEQFF
>TRBD2|-|TRBJ2-7|TRBV5-1
TGCGCCAGCAGCTTGTCGGGGGGTTACGAGCAGTACTTC
CASSLSGGYEQYF
>-|-|TRBJ2-4|TRBV7-9
TGTGCCAGCAGCTCCTCCGGGGCACGTGATGGAATAGCCAAAAACATTCAGTACTTC
CASSSSGARDGIAKNIQYF
>-|few|TRBJ2-2|TRBV7-2
TGTGCCAGCAGCCTACAGGGGAACACCGGGGAGCTGTTTTTT
CASSLQGNTGELFF
>-|-|TRBJ2-2|TRBV7-8
TGTGCCAGCAGCTTAGGGGTTTCCGGGGAGCTGTTTTTT
CASSLGVSGELFF
>-|-|TRBJ1-6|TRBV7-6
TGTGCCAGCAGCCTGGACAGCCCGGATAATTCACCCCTCCACTTT
CASSLDSPDNSPLHF
>-|-|TRBJ2-1|TRBV7-9
TGTGCCAGCAGCTTCTACCGGACCGCAGGCTCCTACAATGAGCAGTTCTTC
CASSFYRTAGSYNEQFF
>TRBD2|-|TRBJ2-3|TRBV6-5
TGTGCCAGCAGTCCTAGCGGGGACCACACAGATACGCAGTATTTT
CASSPSGDHTDTQYF
>TRBD1|-|TRBJ1-2|TRBV2
TGTGCCAGCACGGGACAGGGTAACTATGGCTACACCTTC
CASTGQGNYGYTF
>-|-|TRBJ2-5|TRBV11-2
TGTGCCAGCAACCCTGTGGGTGTACAAGAGACCCAGTACTTC
CASNPVGVQETQYF
>-|-|TRBJ1-2|TRBV7-2
TGTGCCAGCAGCGCCGGGGTCTATGGCTACACCTTC
CASSAGVYGYTF
>TRBD2|-|TRBJ2-7|TRBV9
TGTGCCAGCAGCGTAGCGAGCGGGGGGCAGAGCTCCTACGAGCAGTACTTC
CASSVASGGQSSYEQYF
>-|few|TRBJ2-1|TRBV4-3
TGCGCCAGCAGCCAAGCTTTGCGGGCGCGCTCCTACAATGAGCAGTTCTTC
CASSQALRARSYNEQFF
>TRBD1|-|TRBJ1-2|TRBV5-1
TGCGCCAGCAGCTCCGGTGACGGGACAGGGCTCGTTAACTATGGCTACACCTTC
CASSSGDGTGLVNYGYTF